A single sample gave rise to the 8 T cell receptor beta chains below, sequenced in a study of CD8+ T cells in alopecia areata. Extracted RNA was reverse transcribed, and the resulting cDNA served as sequencing template. Measured with immunoSEQ multiplex PCR; TCRdb has only the in-frame clones, and not every one. The sample records 130,000 to 150,000 clones, around 51% being singletons. The source was CD4+ T cells sorted from blood, collected at week 0. The receptors shown here come from a human donor with alopecia areata.

This clone was observed a handful of times. The rearrangement links TRBV29-1 to TRBJ2-2; 12 nucleotides agree with TRBD1. The CDR3 runs 16 residues. CDR1 SQVTM and CDR2 ANQGSEA come from the germline V gene. The trim removed 2 bases at V and 4 bases at J, leaving 5 bases unmatched. CDR3 protein: CSVEPGTGGITGELFF. The CDR3 DNA reads as TGCAGCGTTGAACCCGGGACAGGGGGCATCACCGGGGAGCTGTTTTTT.

This clone was observed a handful of times. The chain combines TRBV29-1 with TRBJ2-7, with 9 positions matching TRBD1. The CDR3 loop spans 12 amino acids. V was clipped by 7 bases and J by 9 bases; unmatched bases: 10. CDR1 and CDR2 (germline): SQVTM, ANQGSEA. The CDR3 DNA sequence: TGCAGCGCTCGGACAGGGGAGGGTGTGCAGTACTTC. Translating it yields CSARTGEGVQYF.

CDR3 residues: CAWMGAVELFF. CDR3 bases: TGTGCCTGGATGGGGGCCGTGGAGCTGTTTTTT. The chain has TRBV30 and TRBJ2-2, with D perhaps TRBD1 (6 bases). This CDR3 contains 11 residues. V dropped 4 bases and J dropped 10 bases, with 10 bases sitting between them. Germline V lookup: CDR1 GTSNPN, CDR2 SVGIG (reference sequence).

V gene TRBV29-1 combines with J gene TRBJ2-3; no clear D. This CDR3 region has 15 residues. Per the germline V gene, CDR1 is SQVTM and CDR2 is ANQGSEA. Trimming cost V 2 bases and J 4 bases, with 16 bases left between them. The CDR3 nucleotides are TGCAGCGTTGAACTTGCGCTCCGCGGTGCAGATACGCAGTATTTT. It specifies CSVELALRGADTQYF.

The gene calls are TRBV9 and TRBJ2-2; D is uncertain. CDR3 length: 13 residues. Germline V lookup: CDR1 SGDLS, CDR2 YYNGEE. The V end was cut by 0 bases, the J end by 6 bases, with 6 bases between. The CDR3 sequence: CASSVGGAGELFF. As DNA, the CDR3 is TGTGCCAGCAGCGTAGGTGGGGCCGGGGAGCTGTTTTTT.

The genes are TRBV19 and TRBJ2-5; D gene unclear. This CDR3 has 11 residues. Deletions cut 5 bases from V and 5 bases from J, with 6 bases between. CDR1 is LNHDA and CDR2 is SQIVND in the germline V gene (reference sequence). For the CDR3, the DNA is TGTGCCAGTAGTCTTCAGGAGACCCAGTACTTC. Translation: CASSLQETQYF.

This chain uses TRBV30 with TRBJ2-7; the D gene is possibly TRBD2 (6 bases). The CDR3 extends over 14 amino acids. The germline V and J ends were trimmed by 1 base and 1 base, with 11 bases remaining between them. Per the germline V gene, CDR1 is GTSNPN and CDR2 is SVGIG (reference sequence). This chain's CDR3 is CAWSAGVGSYEQYF. For the CDR3, the DNA is TGTGCCTGGAGTGCGGGAGTGGGGTCCTACGAGCAGTACTTC.

This clone was recorded only once. The CDR3 region has the DNA TGCGCCAGCAGGGACCCAGCCAGGGGTCGAGAGCAGTACTTC. This codes for CASRDPARGREQYF. The genes are TRBV10-2 and TRBJ2-7; weak D call: TRBD1 (6 bases). The CDR3 is made up of 14 amino acids. Trimming cost V 6 bases and J 7 bases, with 19 bases left between them. Germline values: CDR1 WSHSY, CDR2 SAAADI.